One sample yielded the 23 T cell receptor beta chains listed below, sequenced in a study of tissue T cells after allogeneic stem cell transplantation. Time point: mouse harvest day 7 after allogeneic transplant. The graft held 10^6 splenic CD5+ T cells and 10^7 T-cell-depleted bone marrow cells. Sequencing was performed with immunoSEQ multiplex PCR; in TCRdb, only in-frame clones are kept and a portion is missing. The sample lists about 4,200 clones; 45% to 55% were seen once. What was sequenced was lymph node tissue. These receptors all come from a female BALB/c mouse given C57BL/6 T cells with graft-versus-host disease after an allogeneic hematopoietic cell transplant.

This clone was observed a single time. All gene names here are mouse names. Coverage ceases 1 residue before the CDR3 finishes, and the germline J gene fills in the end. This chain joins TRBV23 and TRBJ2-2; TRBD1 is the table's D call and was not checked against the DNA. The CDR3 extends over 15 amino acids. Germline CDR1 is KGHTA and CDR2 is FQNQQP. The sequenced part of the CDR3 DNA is TGCTCCAGCAAGGGACAGGGAGCAAACACCGGGCAGCTCTAC. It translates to CSSKGQGANTGQLY. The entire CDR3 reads CSSKGQGANTGQLYF.

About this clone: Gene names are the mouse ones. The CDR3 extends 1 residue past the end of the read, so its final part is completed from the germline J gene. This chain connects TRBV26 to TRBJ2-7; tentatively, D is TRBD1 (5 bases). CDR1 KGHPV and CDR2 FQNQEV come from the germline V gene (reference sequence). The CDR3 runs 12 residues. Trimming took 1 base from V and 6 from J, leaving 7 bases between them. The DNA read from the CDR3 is TGTGCCAGCAGTCTGTTCAGGGCTGAACAGTAC. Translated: CASSLFRAEQY. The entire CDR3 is CASSLFRAEQYF.

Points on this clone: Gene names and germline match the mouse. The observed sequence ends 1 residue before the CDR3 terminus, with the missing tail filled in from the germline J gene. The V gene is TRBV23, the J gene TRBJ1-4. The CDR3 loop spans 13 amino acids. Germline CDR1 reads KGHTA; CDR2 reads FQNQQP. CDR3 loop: CSSSQSINERLFF. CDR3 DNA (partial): TGCTCCAGCAGTCAATCAATCAACGAAAGATTATTT.

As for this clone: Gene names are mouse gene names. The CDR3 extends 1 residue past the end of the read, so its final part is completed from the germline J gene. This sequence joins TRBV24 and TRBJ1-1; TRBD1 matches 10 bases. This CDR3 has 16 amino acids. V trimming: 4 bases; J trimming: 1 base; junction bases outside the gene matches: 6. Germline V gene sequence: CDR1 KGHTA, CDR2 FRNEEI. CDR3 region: CASSPPGQGRNTEVFF. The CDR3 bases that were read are TGTGCCAGCAGTCCACCGGGACAGGGGAGAAACACAGAAGTCTTC.

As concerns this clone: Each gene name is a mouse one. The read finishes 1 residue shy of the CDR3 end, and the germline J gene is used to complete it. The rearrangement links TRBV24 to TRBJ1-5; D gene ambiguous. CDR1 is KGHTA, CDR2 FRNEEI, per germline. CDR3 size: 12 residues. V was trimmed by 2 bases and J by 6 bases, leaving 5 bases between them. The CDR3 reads CASSLDIQAPLF. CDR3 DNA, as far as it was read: TGTGCCAGCAGTCTGGACATCCAGGCTCCGCTT.

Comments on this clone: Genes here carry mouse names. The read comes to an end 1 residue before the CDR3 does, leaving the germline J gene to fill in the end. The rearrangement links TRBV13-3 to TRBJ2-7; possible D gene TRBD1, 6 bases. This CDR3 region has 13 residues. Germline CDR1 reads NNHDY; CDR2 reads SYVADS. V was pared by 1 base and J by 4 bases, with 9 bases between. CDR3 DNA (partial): TGTGCCAGCAGTGATCAGGGACAATATGAACAGTAC. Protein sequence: CASSDQGQYEQY. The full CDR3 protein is CASSDQGQYEQYF.

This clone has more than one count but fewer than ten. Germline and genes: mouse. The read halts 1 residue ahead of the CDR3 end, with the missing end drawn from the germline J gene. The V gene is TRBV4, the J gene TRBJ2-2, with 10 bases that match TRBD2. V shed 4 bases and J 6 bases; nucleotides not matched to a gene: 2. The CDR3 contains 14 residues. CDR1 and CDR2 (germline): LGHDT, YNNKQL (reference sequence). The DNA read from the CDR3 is TGTGCCAGCAGCTCGACTGGGGGGCCCGGGCAGCTCTAC. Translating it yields CASSSTGGPGQLY. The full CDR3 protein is CASSSTGGPGQLYF.

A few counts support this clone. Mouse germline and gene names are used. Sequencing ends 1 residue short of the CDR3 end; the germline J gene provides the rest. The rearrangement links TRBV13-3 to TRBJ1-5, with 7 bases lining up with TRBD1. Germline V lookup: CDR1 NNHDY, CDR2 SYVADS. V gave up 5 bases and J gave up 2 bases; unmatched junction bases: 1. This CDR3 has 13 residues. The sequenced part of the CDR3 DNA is TGTGCCAGCAGAGGACAGGACAACCAGGCTCCGCTT. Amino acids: CASRGQDNQAPL. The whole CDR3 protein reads CASRGQDNQAPLF.

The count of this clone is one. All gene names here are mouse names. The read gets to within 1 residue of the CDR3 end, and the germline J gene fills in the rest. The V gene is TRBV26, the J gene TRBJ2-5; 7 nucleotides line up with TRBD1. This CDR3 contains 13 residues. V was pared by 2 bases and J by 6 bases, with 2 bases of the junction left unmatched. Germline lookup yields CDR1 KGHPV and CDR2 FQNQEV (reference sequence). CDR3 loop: CASSLTGVDTQYF. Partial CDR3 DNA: TGTGCCAGCAGTCTGACAGGGGTGGACACCCAGTAC.

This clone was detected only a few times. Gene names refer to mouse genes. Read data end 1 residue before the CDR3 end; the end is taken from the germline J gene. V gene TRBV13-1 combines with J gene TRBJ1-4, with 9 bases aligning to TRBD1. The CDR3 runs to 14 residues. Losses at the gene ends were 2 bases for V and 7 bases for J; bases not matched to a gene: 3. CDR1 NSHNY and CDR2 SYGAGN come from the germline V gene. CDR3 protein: CASSEQGAPERLFF. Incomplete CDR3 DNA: TGTGCCAGCAGTGAACAGGGGGCACCCGAAAGATTATTT.

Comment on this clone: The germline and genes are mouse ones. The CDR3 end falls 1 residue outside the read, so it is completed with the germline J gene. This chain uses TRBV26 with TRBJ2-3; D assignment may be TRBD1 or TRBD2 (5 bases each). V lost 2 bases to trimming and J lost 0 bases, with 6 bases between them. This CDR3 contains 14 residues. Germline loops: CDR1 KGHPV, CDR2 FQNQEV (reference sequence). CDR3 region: CASSLGGSAETLYF. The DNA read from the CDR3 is TGTGCCAGCAGTCTGGGGGGTAGTGCAGAAACGCTGTAT.

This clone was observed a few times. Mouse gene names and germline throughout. CDR3 DNA, as far as it was read: TGTGCCAGCGGCAGGGTTAACAACCAGGCTCCGCTT. This sequence encodes CASGRVNNQAPL. The CDR3, in full, reads CASGRVNNQAPLF. The chain couples TRBV3 to TRBJ1-5; possible D gene TRBD1, 5 bases. The sequence runs out 1 residue before the end of the CDR3; the remainder is reconstructed from the germline J gene. With 8 bases removed from V and 0 bases from J, the gap between germline ends came to 8 bases. The germline gives CDR1 SNHLY, CDR2 FYNGKV (reference sequence). This CDR3 comprises 13 residues.

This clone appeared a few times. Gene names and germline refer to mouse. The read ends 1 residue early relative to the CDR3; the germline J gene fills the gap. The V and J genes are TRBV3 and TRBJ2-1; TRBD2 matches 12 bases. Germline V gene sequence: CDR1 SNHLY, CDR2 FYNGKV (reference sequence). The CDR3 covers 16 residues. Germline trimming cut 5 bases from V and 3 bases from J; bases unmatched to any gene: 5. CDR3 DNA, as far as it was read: TGTGCCAGCAGCCCCGGACTGGGGGGGAGCTATGCTGAGCAGTTC. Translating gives CASSPGLGGSYAEQF. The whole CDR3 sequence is CASSPGLGGSYAEQFF.

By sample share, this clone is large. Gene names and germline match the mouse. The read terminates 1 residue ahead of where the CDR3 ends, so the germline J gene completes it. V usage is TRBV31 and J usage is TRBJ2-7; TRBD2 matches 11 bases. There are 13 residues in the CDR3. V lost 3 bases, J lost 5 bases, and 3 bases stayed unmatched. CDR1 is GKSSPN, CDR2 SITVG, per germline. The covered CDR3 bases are TGTGCCTGGAGGGGACTGGGGGTGGATGAACAGTAC. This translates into CAWRGLGVDEQY. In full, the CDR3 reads CAWRGLGVDEQYF.

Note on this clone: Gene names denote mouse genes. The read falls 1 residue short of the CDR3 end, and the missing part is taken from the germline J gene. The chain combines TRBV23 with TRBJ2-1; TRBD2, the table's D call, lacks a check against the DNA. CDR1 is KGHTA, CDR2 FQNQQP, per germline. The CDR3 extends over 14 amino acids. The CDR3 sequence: CSSSLWGNYAEQFF. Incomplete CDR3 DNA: TGCTCCAGCAGTCTCTGGGGGAACTATGCTGAGCAGTTC. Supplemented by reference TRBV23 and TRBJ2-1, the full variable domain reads DAAVTQKPRYLIKMKGQEAEMKCIPEKGHTAVFWYQQKQSKELKFLIYFQNQQPLDQIDMVKERFSAVCPSSSLCSLGIRTCEAEDSALYLCSSSLWGNYAEQFFGPGTRLTVL.

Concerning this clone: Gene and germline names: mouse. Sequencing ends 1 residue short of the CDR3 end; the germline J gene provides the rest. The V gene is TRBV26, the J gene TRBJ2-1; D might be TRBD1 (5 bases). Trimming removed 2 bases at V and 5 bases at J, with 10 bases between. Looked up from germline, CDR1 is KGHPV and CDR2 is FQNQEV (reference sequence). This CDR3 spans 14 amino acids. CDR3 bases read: TGTGCCAGCAGTCTGGACAGACTTCATGCTGAGCAGTTC. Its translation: CASSLDRLHAEQF. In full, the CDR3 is CASSLDRLHAEQFF.

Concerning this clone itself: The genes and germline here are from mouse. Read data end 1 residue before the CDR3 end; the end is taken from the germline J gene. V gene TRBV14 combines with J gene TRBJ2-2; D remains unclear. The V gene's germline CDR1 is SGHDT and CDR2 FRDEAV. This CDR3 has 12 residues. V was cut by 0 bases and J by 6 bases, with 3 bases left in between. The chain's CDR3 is CASSFFAGQLYF. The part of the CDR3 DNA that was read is TGTGCCAGCAGTTTCTTTGCCGGGCAGCTCTAC. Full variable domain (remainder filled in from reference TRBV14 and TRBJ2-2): EAGVTQSPRYAVLQEGQAVSFWCDPISGHDTLYWYQQPRDQGPQLLVYFRDEAVIDNSQLPSDRFSAVRPKGTNSTLKIQSAKQGDTATYLCASSFFAGQLYFGEGSKLTVL.

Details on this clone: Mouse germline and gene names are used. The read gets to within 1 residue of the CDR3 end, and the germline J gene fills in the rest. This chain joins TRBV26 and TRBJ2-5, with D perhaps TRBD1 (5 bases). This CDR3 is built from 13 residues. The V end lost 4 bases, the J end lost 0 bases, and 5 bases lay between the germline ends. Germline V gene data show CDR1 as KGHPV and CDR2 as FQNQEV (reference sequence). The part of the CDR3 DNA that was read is TGTGCCAGCAGTCCAGGGAACCAAGACACCCAGTAC. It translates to CASSPGNQDTQY. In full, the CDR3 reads CASSPGNQDTQYF.

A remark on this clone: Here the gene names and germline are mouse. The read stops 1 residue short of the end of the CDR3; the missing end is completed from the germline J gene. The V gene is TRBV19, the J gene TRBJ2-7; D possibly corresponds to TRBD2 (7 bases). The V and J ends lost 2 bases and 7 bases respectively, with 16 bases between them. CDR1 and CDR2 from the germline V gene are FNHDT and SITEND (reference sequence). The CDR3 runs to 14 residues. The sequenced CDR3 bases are TGTGCCAGCAGTATTGGCTGGGGGCTCTACGAACAGTAC. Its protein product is CASSIGWGLYEQY. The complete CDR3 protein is CASSIGWGLYEQYF.

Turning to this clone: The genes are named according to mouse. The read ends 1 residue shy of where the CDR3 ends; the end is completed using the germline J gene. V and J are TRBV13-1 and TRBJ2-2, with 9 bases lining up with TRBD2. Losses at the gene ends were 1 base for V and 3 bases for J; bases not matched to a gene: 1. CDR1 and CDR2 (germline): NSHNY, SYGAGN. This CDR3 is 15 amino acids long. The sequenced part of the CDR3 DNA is TGTGCCAGCAGTGATTGGGGGGGCGACACCGGGCAGCTCTAC. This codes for CASSDWGGDTGQLY. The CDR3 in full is CASSDWGGDTGQLYF.

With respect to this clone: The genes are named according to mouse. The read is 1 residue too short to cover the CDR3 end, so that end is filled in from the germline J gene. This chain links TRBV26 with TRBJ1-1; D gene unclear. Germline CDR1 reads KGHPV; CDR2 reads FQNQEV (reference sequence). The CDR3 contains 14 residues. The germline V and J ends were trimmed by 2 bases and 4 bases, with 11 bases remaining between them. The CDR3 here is CASSLRAEGTEVFF. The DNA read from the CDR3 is TGTGCCAGCAGTCTGAGGGCAGAGGGCACAGAAGTCTTC. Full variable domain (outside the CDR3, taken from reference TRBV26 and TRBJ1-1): NSKVIQTPRYLVKGQGQKAKMRCIPEKGHPVVFWYQQNKNNEFKFLINFQNQEVLQQIDMTEKRFSAECPSNSPCSLEIQSSEAGDSALYLCASSLRAEGTEVFFGKGTRLTVV.

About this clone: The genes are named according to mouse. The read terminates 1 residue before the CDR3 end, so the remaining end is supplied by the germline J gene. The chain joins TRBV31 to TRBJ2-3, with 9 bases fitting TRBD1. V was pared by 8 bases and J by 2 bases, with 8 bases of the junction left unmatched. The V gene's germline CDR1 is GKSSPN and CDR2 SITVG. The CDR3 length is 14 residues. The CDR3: CAPTGGGVAETLYF. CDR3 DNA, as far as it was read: TGTGCCCCGACAGGGGGGGGTGTTGCAGAAACGCTGTAT.

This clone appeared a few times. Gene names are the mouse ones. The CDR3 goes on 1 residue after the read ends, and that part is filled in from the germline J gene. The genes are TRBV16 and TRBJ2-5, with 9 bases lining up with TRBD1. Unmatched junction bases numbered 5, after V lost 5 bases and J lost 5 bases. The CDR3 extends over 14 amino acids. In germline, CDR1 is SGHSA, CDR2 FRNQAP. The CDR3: CASSPQGAGDTQYF. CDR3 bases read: TGTGCAAGCAGCCCACAGGGGGCGGGAGACACCCAGTAC.